This T cell receptor beta chain was observed in a study of cytomegalovirus exposure and HLA in healthy donors. CDR1 and CDR2 (germline): WNHNN, SYGVQD (reference sequence). V gave up 3 bases and J gave up 7 bases; unmatched junction bases: 6. The CDR3 contains 13 residues. Primers included in the PCR were 60 Vbeta and 13 Jbeta primers. Generated by immunoSEQ multiplex PCR, the TCRdb table keeps only in-frame clones and is missing some. The sample contains about 130,000 clones, about three quarters of which appear only once. Overall study findings and caveats: One later analysis reportedly identified an Asian-associated ancestry cluster that showed fewer N-insertions than the approximately 700-donor mean. Rare TCR sequences dominated, though some public TCRs recurred in many donors.

On this clone: The antigen remains unidentified.

The sample consisted of PBMCs. V gene TRBV10-1 combines with J gene TRBJ2-7, with 7 bases matching TRBD1. The receptor was isolated from a woman under 40 in good health and CMV-seronegative. CDR3 in DNA: TGCGCCAGCAGTGACCAGACAGGGTTTGAGCAGTACTTC. Its protein is CASSDQTGFEQYF.